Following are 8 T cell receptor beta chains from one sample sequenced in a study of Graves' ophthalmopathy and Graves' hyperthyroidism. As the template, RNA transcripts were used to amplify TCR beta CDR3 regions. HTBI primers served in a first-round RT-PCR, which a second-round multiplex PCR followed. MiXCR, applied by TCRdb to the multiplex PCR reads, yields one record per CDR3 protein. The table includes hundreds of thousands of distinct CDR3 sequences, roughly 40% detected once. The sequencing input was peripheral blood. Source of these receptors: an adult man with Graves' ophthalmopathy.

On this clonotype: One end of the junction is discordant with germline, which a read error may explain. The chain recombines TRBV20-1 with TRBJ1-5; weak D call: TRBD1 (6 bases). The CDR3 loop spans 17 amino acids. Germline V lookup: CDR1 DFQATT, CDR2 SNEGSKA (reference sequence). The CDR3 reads CSAPQSGGGRSKQPQHF. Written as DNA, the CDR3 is TGCAGTGCTCCCCAAAGTGGCGGGGGGCGGAGCAAGCAGCCCCAGCATTTT.

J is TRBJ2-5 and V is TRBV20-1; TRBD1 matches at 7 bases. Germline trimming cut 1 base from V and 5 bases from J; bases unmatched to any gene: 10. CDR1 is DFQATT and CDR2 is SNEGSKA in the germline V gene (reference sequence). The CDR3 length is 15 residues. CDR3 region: CSARGFTGVGETQYF. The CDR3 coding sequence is TGCAGTGCTAGAGGGTTTACAGGGGTCGGTGAGACCCAGTACTTC.

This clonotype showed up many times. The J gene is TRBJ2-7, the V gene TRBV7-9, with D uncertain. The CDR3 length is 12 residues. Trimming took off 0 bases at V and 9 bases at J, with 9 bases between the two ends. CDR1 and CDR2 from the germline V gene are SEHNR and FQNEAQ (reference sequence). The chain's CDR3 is CASSLAKGWQYF. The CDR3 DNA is TGTGCCAGCAGCTTAGCGAAGGGATGGCAGTACTTC. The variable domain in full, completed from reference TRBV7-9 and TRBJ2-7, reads DTGVSQNPRHKITKRGQNVTFRCDPISEHNRLYWYRQTLGQGPEFLTYFQNEAQLEKSRLLSDRFSAERPKGSFSTLEIQRTEQGDSAMYLCASSLAKGWQYFGPGTRLTVT.

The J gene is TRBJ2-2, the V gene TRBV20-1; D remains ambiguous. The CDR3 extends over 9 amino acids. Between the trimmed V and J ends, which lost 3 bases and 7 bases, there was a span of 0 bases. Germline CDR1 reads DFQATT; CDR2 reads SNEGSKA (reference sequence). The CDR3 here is CSASGELFF. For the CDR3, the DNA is TGCAGTGCTAGCGGGGAGCTGTTTTTT.

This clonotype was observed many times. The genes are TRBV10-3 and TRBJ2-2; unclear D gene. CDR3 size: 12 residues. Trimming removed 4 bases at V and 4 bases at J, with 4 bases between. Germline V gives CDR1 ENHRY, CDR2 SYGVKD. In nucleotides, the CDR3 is TGTGCCATCAGTGGCAGCACCGGGGAGCTGTTTTTT. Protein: CAISGSTGELFF.

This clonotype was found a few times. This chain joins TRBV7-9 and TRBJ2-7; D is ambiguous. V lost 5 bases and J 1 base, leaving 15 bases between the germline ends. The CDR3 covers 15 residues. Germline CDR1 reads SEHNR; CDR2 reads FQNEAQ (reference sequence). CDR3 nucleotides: TGTGCCAGCAGCCAAAAGACTGGCCCTTCCTACGAGCAGTACTTC. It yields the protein CASSQKTGPSYEQYF.

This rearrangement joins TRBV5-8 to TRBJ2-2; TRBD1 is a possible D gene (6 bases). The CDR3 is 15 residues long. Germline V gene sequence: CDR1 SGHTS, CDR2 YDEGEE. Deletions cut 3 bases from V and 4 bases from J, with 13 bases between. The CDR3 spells CASSSRTVITGELFF. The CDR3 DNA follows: TGTGCCAGCAGCTCCCGGACAGTTATCACCGGGGAGCTGTTTTTT.

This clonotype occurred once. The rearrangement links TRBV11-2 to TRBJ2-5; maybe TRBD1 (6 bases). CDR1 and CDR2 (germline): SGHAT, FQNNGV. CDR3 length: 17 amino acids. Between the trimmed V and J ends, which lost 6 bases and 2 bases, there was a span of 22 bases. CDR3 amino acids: CASRGDAGAQPQETQYF. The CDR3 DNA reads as TGTGCCAGCAGGGGAGATGCAGGGGCGCAGCCGCAAGAGACCCAGTACTTC.